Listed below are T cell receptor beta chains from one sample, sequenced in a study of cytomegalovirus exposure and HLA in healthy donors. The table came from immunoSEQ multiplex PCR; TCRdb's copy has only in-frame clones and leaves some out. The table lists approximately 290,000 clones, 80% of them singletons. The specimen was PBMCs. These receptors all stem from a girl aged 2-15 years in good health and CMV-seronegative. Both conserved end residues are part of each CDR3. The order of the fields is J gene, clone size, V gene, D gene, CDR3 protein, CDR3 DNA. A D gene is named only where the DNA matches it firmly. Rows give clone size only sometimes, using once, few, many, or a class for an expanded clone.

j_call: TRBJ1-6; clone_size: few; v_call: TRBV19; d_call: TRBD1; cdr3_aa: CASADRASTYNSPLHF; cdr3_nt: TGTGCCAGCGCGGACAGGGCGTCAACCTATAATTCACCCCTCCACTTT
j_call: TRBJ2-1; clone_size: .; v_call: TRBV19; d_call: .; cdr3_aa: CASTSSVAEIHNEQFF; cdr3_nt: TGTGCCAGTACCAGTAGCGTAGCGGAGATACACAATGAGCAGTTCTTC
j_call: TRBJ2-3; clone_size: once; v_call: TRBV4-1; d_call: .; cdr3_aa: CASSQGYVGGSTDTQYF; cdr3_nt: TGCGCCAGCAGCCAAGGGTACGTTGGCGGGAGCACAGATACGCAGTATTTT
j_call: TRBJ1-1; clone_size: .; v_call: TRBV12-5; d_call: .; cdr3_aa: CASGGEADEAFF; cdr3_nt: TGTGCTAGTGGCGGTGAGGCCGATGAAGCTTTCTTT
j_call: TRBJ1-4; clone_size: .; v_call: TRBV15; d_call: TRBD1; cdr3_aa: CATSRHTGTGANEKLFF; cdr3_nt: TGTGCCACCAGCAGACATACCGGGACAGGGGCTAATGAAAAACTGTTTTTT
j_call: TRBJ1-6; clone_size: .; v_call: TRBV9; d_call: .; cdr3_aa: CASSVGGNSPLHF; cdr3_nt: TGTGCCAGCAGCGTCGGGGGAAATTCACCCCTCCACTTT
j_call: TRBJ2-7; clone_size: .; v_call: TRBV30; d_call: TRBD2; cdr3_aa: CAWSADRTSGVGRGEQYF; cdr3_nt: TGTGCCTGGAGTGCGGACCGGACTAGCGGGGTCGGGCGGGGCGAGCAGTACTTC
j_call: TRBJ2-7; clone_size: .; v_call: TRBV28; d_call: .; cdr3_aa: CASSPSGPVGGITPEQYF; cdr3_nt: TGTGCCAGCAGCCCTAGTGGACCGGTTGGGGGGATTACGCCTGAGCAGTACTTC
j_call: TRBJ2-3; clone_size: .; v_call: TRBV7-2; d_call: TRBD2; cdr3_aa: CASSQGLASYTQYF; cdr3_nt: TGTGCCAGCAGCCAGGGACTAGCAAGTTATACGCAGTATTTT
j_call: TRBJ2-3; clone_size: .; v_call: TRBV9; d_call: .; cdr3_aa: CASSAPSSSTDTQYF; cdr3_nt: TGTGCCAGCAGCGCCCCTAGCAGTAGCACAGATACGCAGTATTTT
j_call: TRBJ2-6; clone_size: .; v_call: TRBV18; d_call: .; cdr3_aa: CASSPGHSGANVLTF; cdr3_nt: TGTGCCAGCTCACCAGGGCACTCTGGGGCCAACGTCCTGACTTTC
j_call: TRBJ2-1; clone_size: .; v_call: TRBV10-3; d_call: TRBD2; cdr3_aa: CAISESVTSGINEQFF; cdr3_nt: TGTGCCATCAGTGAGTCAGTGACTAGCGGGATCAATGAGCAGTTCTTC
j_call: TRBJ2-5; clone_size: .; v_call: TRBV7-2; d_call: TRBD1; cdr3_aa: CASSSRQGAVETQYF; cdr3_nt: TGTGCCAGCAGCTCCCGACAGGGGGCCGTAGAGACCCAGTACTTC
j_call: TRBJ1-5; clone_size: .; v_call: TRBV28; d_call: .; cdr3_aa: CASSSYGGGNQPQHF; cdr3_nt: TGTGCCAGCAGTTCATACGGGGGGGGCAATCAGCCCCAGCATTTT
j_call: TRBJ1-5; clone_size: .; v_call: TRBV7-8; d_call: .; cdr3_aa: CASSLVFRSELGQPQHF; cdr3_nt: TGTGCCAGCAGCTTAGTCTTCCGGTCGGAGTTAGGTCAGCCCCAGCATTTT
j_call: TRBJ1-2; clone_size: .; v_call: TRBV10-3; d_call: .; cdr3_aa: CAISGDSAKTF; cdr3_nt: TGTGCCATCAGTGGAGACAGTGCTAAGACCTTC
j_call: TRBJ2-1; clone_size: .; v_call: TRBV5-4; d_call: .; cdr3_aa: CASSFDYQSSYNEQFF; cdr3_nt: TGTGCCAGCAGCTTCGACTACCAAAGCTCCTACAATGAGCAGTTCTTC
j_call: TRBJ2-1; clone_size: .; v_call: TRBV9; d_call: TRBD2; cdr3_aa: CASSRMGGTYNEQFF; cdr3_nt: TGTGCCAGCAGCCGAATGGGGGGGACCTACAATGAGCAGTTCTTC
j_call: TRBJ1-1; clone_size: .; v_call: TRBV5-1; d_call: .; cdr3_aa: CASSFTGVNTEAFF; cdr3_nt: TGCGCCAGCAGCTTTACAGGAGTGAACACTGAAGCTTTCTTT
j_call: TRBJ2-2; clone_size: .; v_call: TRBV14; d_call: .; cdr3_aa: CASSQRAGQLTGELFF; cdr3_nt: TGTGCCAGCAGCCAACGGGCAGGGCAACTCACCGGGGAGCTGTTTTTT
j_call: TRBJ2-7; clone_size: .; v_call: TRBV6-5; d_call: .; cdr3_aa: CASSYAGATSYEQYF; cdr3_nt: TGTGCCAGCAGTTATGCGGGGGCGACATCCTACGAGCAGTACTTC
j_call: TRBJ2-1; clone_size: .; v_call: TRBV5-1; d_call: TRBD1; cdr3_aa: CASSSGTGSYNEQFF; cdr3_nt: TGCGCCAGCAGCAGCGGGACAGGGTCCTACAATGAGCAGTTCTTC
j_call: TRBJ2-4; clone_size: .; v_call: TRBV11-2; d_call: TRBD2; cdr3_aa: CASSPGLAGPVIKNIQYF; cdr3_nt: TGTGCCAGCAGCCCGGGACTAGCGGGGCCAGTTATCAAAAACATTCAGTACTTC
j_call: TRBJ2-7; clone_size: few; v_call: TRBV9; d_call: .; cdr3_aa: CASSGDTYEQYF; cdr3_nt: TGTGCCAGCAGCGGGGACACCTACGAGCAGTACTTC
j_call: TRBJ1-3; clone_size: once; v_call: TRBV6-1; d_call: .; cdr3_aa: CASSTYRSGNTIYF; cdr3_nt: TGTGCCAGCAGTACTTACCGCTCTGGAAACACCATATATTTT
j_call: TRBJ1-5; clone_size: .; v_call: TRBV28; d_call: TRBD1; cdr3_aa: CASSLSPGTGNQPQHF; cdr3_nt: TGTGCCAGCAGTTTATCACCAGGGACAGGCAATCAGCCCCAGCATTTT
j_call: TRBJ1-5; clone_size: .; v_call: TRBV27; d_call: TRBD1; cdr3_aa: CASSDIKTGVGNNQPQHF; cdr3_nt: TGTGCCAGCAGTGACATTAAAACAGGGGTGGGAAACAATCAGCCCCAGCATTTT
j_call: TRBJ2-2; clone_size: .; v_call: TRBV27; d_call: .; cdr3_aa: CASGGVGELFF; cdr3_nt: TGTGCCAGCGGAGGGGTCGGGGAGCTGTTTTTT
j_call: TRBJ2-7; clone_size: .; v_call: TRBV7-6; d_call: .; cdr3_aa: CASSLAFGETYEQYF; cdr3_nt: TGTGCCAGCAGCTTAGCGTTCGGGGAAACCTACGAGCAGTACTTC
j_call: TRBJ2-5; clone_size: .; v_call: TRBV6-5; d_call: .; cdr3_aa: CASSYSRETQYF; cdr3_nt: TGTGCCAGCAGTTACTCGAGAGAGACCCAGTACTTC
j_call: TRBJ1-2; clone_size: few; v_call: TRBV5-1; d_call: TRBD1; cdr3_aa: CASSPGTGGAVGYTF; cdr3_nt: TGCGCCAGCAGCCCCGGGACAGGGGGCGCGGTGGGCTACACCTTC
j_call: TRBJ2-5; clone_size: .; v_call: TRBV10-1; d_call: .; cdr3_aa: CASREVGLSETQYF; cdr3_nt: TGCGCCAGCAGGGAGGTGGGGCTAAGCGAGACCCAGTACTTC
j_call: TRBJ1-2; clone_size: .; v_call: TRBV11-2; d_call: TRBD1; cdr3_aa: CASSPTDRGLVNYGYTF; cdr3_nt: TGTGCCAGCAGCCCCACGGACAGGGGGTTAGTTAACTATGGCTACACCTTC
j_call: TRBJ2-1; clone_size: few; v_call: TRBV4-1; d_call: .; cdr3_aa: CASSQDIVVVHSYNEQFF; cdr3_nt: TGCGCCAGCAGCCAAGACATTGTTGTCGTACACTCCTACAATGAGCAGTTCTTC
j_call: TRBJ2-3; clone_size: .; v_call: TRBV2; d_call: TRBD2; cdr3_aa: CASRTSGTDTQYF; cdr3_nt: TGTGCCAGCAGGACTAGCGGCACAGATACGCAGTATTTT
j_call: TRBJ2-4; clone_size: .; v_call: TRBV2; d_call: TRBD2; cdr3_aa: CASRKRTSGRQNIQYF; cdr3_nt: TGTGCCAGCAGGAAAAGGACTAGCGGGCGCCAAAACATTCAGTACTTC
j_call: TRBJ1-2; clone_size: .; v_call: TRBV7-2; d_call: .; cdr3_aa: CASSPTRSSYGYTF; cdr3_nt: TGTGCCAGCAGCCCTACCCGATCTAGCTATGGCTACACCTTC
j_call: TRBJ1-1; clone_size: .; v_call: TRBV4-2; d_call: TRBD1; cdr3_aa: CASSHPDRDTEAFF; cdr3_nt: TGTGCCAGCAGCCACCCGGACAGGGACACTGAAGCTTTCTTT
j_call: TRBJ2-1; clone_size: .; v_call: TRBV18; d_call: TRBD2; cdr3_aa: CASSFGFGSGRATANEQFF; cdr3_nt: TGTGCCAGCTCATTTGGCTTTGGGAGCGGGAGGGCCACGGCCAATGAGCAGTTCTTC
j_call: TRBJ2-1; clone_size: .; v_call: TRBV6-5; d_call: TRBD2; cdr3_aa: CASSYVGGRAGEQFF; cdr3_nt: TGTGCCAGCAGTTACGTGGGCGGGAGAGCTGGGGAGCAGTTCTTC
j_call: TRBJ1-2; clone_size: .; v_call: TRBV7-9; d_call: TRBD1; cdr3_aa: CASSPLTGGHMSNYGYTF; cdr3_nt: TGTGCCAGCAGCCCCCTGACAGGGGGCCACATGTCTAACTATGGCTACACCTTC
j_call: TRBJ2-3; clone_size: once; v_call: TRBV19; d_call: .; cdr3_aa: CASSAQGGRTDTQYF; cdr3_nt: TGTGCCAGTAGTGCCCAGGGGGGACGTACAGATACGCAGTATTTT
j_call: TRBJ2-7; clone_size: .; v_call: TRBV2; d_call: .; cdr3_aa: CASSGGRYEQYF; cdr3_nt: TGTGCCAGCAGTGGAGGGCGCTACGAGCAGTACTTC
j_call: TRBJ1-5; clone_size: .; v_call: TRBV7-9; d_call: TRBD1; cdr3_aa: CASSDREQPQHF; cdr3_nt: TGTGCCAGCAGTGACAGGGAGCAGCCCCAGCATTTT
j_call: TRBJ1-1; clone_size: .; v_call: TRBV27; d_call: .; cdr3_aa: CASSFTGAKAFF; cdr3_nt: TGTGCCAGCAGTTTTACGGGAGCCAAAGCTTTCTTT
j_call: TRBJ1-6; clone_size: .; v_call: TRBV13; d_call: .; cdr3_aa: CASSLGTGNSPLHF; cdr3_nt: TGTGCCAGCAGCTTAGGGACTGGGAATTCACCCCTCCACTTT
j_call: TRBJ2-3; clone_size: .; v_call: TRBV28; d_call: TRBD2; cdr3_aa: CASHYGLAGADTQYF; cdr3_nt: TGTGCCAGCCATTATGGACTAGCGGGAGCAGATACGCAGTATTTT
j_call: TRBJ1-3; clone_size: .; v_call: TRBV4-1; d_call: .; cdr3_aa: CASSQRQVPGNTIYF; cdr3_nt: TGCGCCAGCAGCCAACGACAGGTCCCAGGAAACACCATATATTTT
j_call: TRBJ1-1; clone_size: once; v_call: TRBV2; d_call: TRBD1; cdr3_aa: CASSVRGGAHTEAFF; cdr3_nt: TGTGCCAGCAGTGTTAGAGGGGGCGCGCACACTGAAGCTTTCTTT
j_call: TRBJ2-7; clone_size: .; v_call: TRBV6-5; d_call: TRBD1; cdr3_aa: CATGQGVPYEQYF; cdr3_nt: TGTGCCACCGGACAGGGAGTCCCCTACGAGCAGTACTTC
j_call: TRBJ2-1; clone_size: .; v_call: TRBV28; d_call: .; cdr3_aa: CASSPGLHFREQFF; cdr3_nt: TGTGCCAGCAGTCCCGGACTCCACTTTAGGGAGCAGTTCTTC
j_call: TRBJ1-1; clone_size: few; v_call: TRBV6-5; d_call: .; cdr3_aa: CASRIQGYTEAFF; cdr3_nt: TGTGCCAGCAGAATTCAGGGGTACACTGAAGCTTTCTTT
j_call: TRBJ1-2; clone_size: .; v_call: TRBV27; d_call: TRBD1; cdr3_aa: CASSTLGTGQDPYGYTF; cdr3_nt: TGTGCCAGCAGCACTCTTGGGACAGGACAAGACCCGTATGGCTACACCTTC
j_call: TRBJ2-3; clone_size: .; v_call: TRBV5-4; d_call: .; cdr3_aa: CASSFSGGRNTQYF; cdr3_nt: TGTGCCAGCAGCTTTTCCGGGGGTAGAAATACGCAGTATTTT
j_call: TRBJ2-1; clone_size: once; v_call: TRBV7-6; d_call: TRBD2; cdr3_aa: CASSLAGRVEQFF; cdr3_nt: TGTGCCAGCAGCTTAGCGGGGAGGGTGGAGCAGTTCTTC
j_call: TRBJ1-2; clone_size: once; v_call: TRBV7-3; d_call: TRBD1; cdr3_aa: CASSLNPGQGLGYTF; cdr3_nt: TGTGCCAGCAGCCTAAACCCGGGACAGGGCCTTGGCTACACCTTC